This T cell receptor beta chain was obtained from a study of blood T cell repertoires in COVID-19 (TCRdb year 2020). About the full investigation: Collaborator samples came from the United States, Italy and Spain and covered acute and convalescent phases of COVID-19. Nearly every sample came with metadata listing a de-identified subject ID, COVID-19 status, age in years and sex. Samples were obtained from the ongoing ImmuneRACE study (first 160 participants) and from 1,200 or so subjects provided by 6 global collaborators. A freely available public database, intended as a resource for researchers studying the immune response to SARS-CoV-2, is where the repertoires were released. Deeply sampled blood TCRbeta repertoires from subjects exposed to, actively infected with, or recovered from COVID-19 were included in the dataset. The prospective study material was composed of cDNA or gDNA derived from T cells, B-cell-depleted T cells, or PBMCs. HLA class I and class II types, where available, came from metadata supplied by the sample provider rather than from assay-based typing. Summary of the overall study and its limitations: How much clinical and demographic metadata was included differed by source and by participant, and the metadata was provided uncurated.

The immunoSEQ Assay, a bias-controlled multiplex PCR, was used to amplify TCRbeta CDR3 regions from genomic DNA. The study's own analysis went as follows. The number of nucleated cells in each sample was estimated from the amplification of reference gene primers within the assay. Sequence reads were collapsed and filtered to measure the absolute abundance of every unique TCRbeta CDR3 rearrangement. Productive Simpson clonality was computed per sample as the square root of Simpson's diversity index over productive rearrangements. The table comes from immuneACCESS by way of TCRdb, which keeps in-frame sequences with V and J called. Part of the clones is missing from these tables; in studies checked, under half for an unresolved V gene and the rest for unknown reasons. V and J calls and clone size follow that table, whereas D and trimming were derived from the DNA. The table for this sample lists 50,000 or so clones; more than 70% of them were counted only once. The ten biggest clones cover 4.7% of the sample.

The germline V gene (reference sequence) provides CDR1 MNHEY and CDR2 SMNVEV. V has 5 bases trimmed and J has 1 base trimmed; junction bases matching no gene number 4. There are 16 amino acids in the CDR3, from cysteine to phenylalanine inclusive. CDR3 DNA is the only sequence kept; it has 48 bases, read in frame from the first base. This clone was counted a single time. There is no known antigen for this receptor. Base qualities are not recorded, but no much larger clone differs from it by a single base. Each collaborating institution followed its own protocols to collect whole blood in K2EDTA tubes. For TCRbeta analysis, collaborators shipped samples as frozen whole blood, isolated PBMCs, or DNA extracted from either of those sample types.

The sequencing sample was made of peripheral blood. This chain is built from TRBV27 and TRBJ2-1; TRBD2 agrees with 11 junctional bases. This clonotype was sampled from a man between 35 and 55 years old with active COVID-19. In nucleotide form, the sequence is TGTGCCAGCAGTGGGACTAGCGGCACTTCCTACAATGAGCAGTTCTTC. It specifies CASSGTSGTSYNEQFF.